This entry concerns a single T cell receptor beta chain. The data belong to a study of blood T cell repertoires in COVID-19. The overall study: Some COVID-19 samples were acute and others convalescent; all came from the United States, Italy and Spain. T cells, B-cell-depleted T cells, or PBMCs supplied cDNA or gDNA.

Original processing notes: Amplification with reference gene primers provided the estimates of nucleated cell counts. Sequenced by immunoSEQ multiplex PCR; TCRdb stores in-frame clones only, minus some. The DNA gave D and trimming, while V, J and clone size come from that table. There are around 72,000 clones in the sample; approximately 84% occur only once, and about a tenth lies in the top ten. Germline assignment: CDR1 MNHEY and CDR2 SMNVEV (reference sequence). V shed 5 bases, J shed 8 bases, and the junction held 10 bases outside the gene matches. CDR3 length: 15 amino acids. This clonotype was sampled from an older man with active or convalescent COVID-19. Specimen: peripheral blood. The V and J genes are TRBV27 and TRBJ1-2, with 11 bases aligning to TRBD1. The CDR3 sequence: CASSTRSDRGQGYTF. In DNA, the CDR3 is TGTGCCAGCAGTACCCGTTCGGACAGGGGGCAAGGCTACACCTTC.